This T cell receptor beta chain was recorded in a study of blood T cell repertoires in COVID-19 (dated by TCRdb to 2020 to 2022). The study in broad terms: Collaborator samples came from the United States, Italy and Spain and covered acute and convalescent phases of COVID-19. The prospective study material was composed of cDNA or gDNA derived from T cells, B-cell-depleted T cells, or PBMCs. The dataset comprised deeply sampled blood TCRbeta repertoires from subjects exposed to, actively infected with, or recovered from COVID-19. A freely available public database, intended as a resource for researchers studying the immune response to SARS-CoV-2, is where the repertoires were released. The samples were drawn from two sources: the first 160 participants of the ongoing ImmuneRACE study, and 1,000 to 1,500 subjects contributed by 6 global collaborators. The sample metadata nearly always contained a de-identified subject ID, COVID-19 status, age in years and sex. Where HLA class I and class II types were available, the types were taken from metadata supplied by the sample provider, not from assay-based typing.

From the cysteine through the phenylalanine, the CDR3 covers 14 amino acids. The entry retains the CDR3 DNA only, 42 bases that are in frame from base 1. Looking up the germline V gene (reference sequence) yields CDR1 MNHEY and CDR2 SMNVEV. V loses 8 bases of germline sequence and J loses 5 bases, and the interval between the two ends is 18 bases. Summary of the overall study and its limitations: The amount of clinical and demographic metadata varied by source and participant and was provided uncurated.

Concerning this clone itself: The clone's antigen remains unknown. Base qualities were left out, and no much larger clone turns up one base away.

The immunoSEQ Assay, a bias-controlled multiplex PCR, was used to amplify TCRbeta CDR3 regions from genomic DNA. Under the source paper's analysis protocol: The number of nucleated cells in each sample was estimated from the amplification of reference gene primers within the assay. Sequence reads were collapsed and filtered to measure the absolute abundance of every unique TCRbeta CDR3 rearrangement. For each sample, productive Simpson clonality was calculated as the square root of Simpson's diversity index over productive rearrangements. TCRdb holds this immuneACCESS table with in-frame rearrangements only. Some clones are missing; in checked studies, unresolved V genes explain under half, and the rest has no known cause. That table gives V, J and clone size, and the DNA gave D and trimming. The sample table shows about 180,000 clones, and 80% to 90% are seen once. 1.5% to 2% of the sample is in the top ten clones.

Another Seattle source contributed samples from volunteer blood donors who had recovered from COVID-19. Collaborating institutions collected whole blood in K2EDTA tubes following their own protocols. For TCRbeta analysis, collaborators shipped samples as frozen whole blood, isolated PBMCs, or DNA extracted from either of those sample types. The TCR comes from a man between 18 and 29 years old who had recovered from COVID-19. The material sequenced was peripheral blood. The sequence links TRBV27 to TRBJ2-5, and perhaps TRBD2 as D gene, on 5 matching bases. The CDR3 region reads CASRERPGWETQYF. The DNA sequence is TGTGCCAGCCGGGAAAGGCCAGGTTGGGAGACCCAGTACTTC.